These T cell receptor beta chains were read from a single sample in a study of blood T cell repertoires in COVID-19. Profiled with immunoSEQ multiplex PCR; TCRdb holds only in-frame clones, not every one. This repertoire shows about 400,000 clones, about 83% found once; its top ten account for 10%. The sequencing input was PBMCs or T cells enriched from blood (not recorded which). Every receptor here comes from a woman in her fifties or sixties who had recovered from COVID-19. CDR3s include the opening cysteine and the closing phenylalanine or tryptophan. Fields, in order: CDR3 protein, CDR3 DNA, J gene, V gene, D gene, CDR3 length, clone size. The D gene is left open where the match is weak. Expanded clones are given a class, and other clones once, few, many or no size at all.

CDR3aa: CASSAPQGSSEAFF
CDR3nt: TGTGCCAGCAGTGCCCCCCAGGGGTCTAGCGAAGCTTTCTTT
j_gene: TRBJ1-1
v_gene: TRBV28
d_gene: -
len: 14
abundance: -

CDR3aa: CASSRQGSQPQHF
CDR3nt: TGTGCCAGCAGTCGTCAGGGTAGTCAGCCCCAGCATTTT
j_gene: TRBJ1-5
v_gene: TRBV12-3/TRBV12-4
d_gene: -
len: 13
abundance: -

CDR3aa: CASSPQTSGAYNEQFF
CDR3nt: TGTGCCAGCAGCCCGCAGACTAGCGGGGCATACAATGAGCAGTTCTTC
j_gene: TRBJ2-1
v_gene: TRBV9
d_gene: TRBD2
len: 16
abundance: -

CDR3aa: CASSPDRYSNQPQHF
CDR3nt: TGTGCCAGTAGTCCAGACAGGTATAGCAATCAGCCCCAGCATTTT
j_gene: TRBJ1-5
v_gene: TRBV19
d_gene: -
len: 15
abundance: -

CDR3aa: CASSLDGGGYTF
CDR3nt: TGCGCCAGCAGCTTGGACGGGGGTGGCTACACCTTC
j_gene: TRBJ1-2
v_gene: TRBV5-1
d_gene: -
len: 12
abundance: -

CDR3aa: CASSASGGSSPLHF
CDR3nt: TGTGCCAGCAGCGCCTCAGGGGGTAGCTCACCCCTCCACTTT
j_gene: TRBJ1-6
v_gene: TRBV7-8
d_gene: TRBD1
len: 14
abundance: -

CDR3aa: CASNPGQGHLAKNIQYF
CDR3nt: TGCGCCAGCAACCCGGGACAGGGACACCTAGCCAAAAACATTCAGTACTTC
j_gene: TRBJ2-4
v_gene: TRBV5-1
d_gene: TRBD1
len: 17
abundance: -

CDR3aa: CASSFQWGDSTDTQYF
CDR3nt: TGTGCCAGCAGCTTCCAATGGGGAGATAGCACAGATACGCAGTATTTT
j_gene: TRBJ2-3
v_gene: TRBV7-8
d_gene: -
len: 16
abundance: -

CDR3aa: CASSLGGLGPGNTIYF
CDR3nt: TGTGCCAGCAGCTTAGGGGGTTTGGGCCCCGGAAACACCATATATTTT
j_gene: TRBJ1-3
v_gene: TRBV5-8
d_gene: -
len: 16
abundance: -

CDR3aa: CASSLQVSSYEQYF
CDR3nt: TGCGCCAGCAGCTTGCAGGTCAGCTCCTACGAGCAGTACTTC
j_gene: TRBJ2-7
v_gene: TRBV5-1
d_gene: -
len: 14
abundance: once

CDR3aa: CASEDRGHGYTF
CDR3nt: TGTGCCAGCGAGGACAGGGGACATGGCTACACCTTC
j_gene: TRBJ1-2
v_gene: TRBV7-9
d_gene: TRBD1
len: 12
abundance: -

CDR3aa: CASSEAGLSDEQFF
CDR3nt: TGTGCCAGCAGTGAGGCTGGCCTAAGCGATGAGCAGTTCTTC
j_gene: TRBJ2-1
v_gene: TRBV2
d_gene: -
len: 14
abundance: -

CDR3aa: CAISDAGSGYTF
CDR3nt: TGTGCCATCAGTGATGCCGGGAGTGGCTACACCTTC
j_gene: TRBJ1-2
v_gene: TRBV10-3
d_gene: -
len: 12
abundance: -

CDR3aa: CASSFRGDTGELFF
CDR3nt: TGTGCCAGCAGTTTTCGGGGTGACACCGGGGAGCTGTTTTTT
j_gene: TRBJ2-2
v_gene: TRBV28
d_gene: -
len: 14
abundance: -

CDR3aa: CASSDPRQGSNSPLHF
CDR3nt: TGTGCCAGCAGTGATCCGAGACAGGGCAGCAATTCACCCCTCCACTTT
j_gene: TRBJ1-6
v_gene: TRBV2
d_gene: TRBD1
len: 16
abundance: -

CDR3aa: CSVGVLAADEQFF
CDR3nt: TGCAGCGTTGGAGTACTAGCTGCCGATGAGCAGTTCTTC
j_gene: TRBJ2-1
v_gene: TRBV29-1
d_gene: -
len: 13
abundance: -

CDR3aa: CASSLAGFNEQFF
CDR3nt: TGTGCCAGCAGCTTGGCAGGGTTCAATGAGCAGTTCTTC
j_gene: TRBJ2-1
v_gene: TRBV5-4
d_gene: -
len: 13
abundance: -

CDR3aa: CASSLIPSPNEQFF
CDR3nt: TGTGCCAGCAGCTTAATCCCCTCTCCGAATGAGCAGTTCTTC
j_gene: TRBJ2-1
v_gene: TRBV5-6
d_gene: -
len: 14
abundance: -

CDR3aa: CASSLGQGAVGREQFF
CDR3nt: TGTGCCAGCAGCTTGGGACAGGGGGCGGTGGGCCGTGAGCAGTTCTTC
j_gene: TRBJ2-1
v_gene: TRBV11-2
d_gene: TRBD1
len: 16
abundance: -

CDR3aa: CASSSGSPFNTEAFF
CDR3nt: TGTGCCAGCAGCTCCGGGTCGCCCTTTAACACTGAAGCTTTCTTT
j_gene: TRBJ1-1
v_gene: TRBV7-8
d_gene: -
len: 15
abundance: -

CDR3aa: CSVGQGQETQYF
CDR3nt: TGCAGCGTTGGTCAGGGACAAGAGACCCAGTACTTC
j_gene: TRBJ2-5
v_gene: TRBV29-1
d_gene: -
len: 12
abundance: -

CDR3aa: CASSIVKGLRMNTEAFF
CDR3nt: TGTGCCAGTAGTATAGTGAAGGGACTTCGCATGAACACTGAAGCTTTCTTT
j_gene: TRBJ1-1
v_gene: TRBV19
d_gene: -
len: 17
abundance: -

CDR3aa: CASSFPLPGEQYF
CDR3nt: TGTGCCAGCAGTTTTCCTTTACCCGGGGAGCAGTACTTC
j_gene: TRBJ2-7
v_gene: TRBV12-3/TRBV12-4
d_gene: -
len: 13
abundance: -

CDR3aa: CASTQLAGGGETQYF
CDR3nt: TGTGCCAGCACCCAGCTAGCGGGGGGCGGGGAGACCCAGTACTTC
j_gene: TRBJ2-5
v_gene: TRBV7-6
d_gene: TRBD2
len: 15
abundance: -